This T cell receptor beta chain was obtained from a study of shared clonotypes between healthy human individuals. Whole-study results and caveats: Shared across several donors were roughly 5% of the naive CD4 clonotypes.

About this clone itself: Its specificity is unknown.

The germline V gene has CDR1 SGHRS and CDR2 YFSETQ. This CDR3 region has 14 residues. V was trimmed by 2 bases and J by 7 bases, leaving 13 bases between them. All participating donors were Caucasian adults from Nashville, Tennessee. Profiled with immunoSEQ multiplex PCR; TCRdb holds only in-frame clones, not every one. The data contain more than 2,000,000 clones, about 92% of them singletons. The sequence was obtained from a young man in good health. Some clones in this sample may be carry-over from other donors' samples. This sequence joins TRBV5-1 and TRBJ2-1; maybe TRBD2 (6 bases). Sequencing was carried out using naive CD4+ T cells from PBMCs. The subset: CD45RA+ positively selected. The CDR3 here is CASSFGSGSNEQFF. Here the CDR3 DNA reads TGCGCCAGCAGCTTTGGTAGCGGATCAAATGAGCAGTTCTTC.